This TCR beta chain was documented in a study of T cells in Graves' hyperthyroidism and ophthalmopathy (dated by TCRdb to the late 2010s). About the investigation overall: Peripheral blood samples were taken at initial diagnosis, before any treatment was given. To identify TCR V-J signatures that set the groups apart, the researchers used a discovery cohort of roughly 100 patients, made up of 40 to 45 with Graves' ophthalmopathy and about 55 with stable Graves' hyperthyroidism. Prospective prediction of ophthalmopathy was tested in an independent validation cohort of fewer than 20 hyperthyroidism patients and around 16 patients who later progressed to ophthalmopathy. The 100 discovery patients were divided at random into training and test sets in a 7:3 ratio. In addition, the study compared T-cell repertoires in thyroid tissue and in blood from a handful of Graves' hyperthyroidism patients. After sampling, hyperthyroidism patients received methimazole starting at 30 mg daily, and ophthalmopathy patients received high-dose intravenous methylprednisolone. The paper reports TCR Vbeta CDR3 sequencing of fewer than 150 peripheral blood samples: fewer than 50 ophthalmopathy, under 80 hyperthyroidism and about 17 progressor patients.

This clonotype was detected ten times or more. The antigen this receptor binds is unknown. No base quality information exists; no much larger clone differs at one position. The full study reports these points: Most expanded thyroid clonotypes (frequency above 0.001) were also detected in blood, a finding suggesting that blood repertoires may reflect thyroid immune responses. In validation, the model predicted progression to ophthalmopathy with approximately 71% sensitivity and over 72% specificity, a median of 6.5 months before onset. A model built on a 13 V-J signature distinguished ophthalmopathy from stable hyperthyroidism, reaching roughly 88% sensitivity and under 84% specificity in cross-validation and 80%/75% in testing. Sample size was not statistically predetermined, and investigators were not blinded to group allocation.

The TCR beta CDR3 regions were amplified from RNA transcripts. The TCR CDR3 was subjected to a first round of RT-PCR using the HTBI primer set and the Qiagen OneStep RT-PCR kit. The libraries were constructed in a second round of multiplex PCR and then size-selected and purified. Libraries were sequenced paired-end with 100 bp reads on an Illumina HiSeq2000. Under the source paper's analysis protocol: SOAPnuke was used to process the raw data, throwing out any read that contained adapters or uncalled bases, had a mean Phred below 15, or lacked an exact constant-primer or identifier match. COPE v1.2.5 was used to merge the high-quality paired reads, and each unique nucleotide sequence was defined as a clonotype. MiTCR v1.1 was used to align the clonotypes against IMGT TRBV, TRBD and TRBJ reference segments. The analysis was restricted to V-J combinations with a frequency above 0.0001, which together covered 99% to 99.2% of the repertoires. The TCS score was defined as F50 (clonal expansion) divided by E x V (chaos), with BLOSUM62-based TCRdist calculated between CDR3 peptides within each V-J. Welch's t-statistics and random forest reduced roughly 540 V-J features to 13, which were used in a naive Bayes classifier (R e1071). The public sequencing data were trimmed at Q25 with fastp and processed into clonotypes with MiXCR by TCRdb, which kept only in-frame beta chains. Identical CDR3 protein sequences are pooled into one entry, listed with their most common genes and DNA. Here the V and J calls rest on TCRdb's processing, not on the authors' analysis. For this sample there are a few hundred thousand distinct CDR3 sequences; more than 14% appear just once. Around a fifth of the sample is taken by the ten largest.

Moderately to severely active disease, a Clinical Activity Score of at least 3, a NOSPECS grade of at least 4, and a duration under 3 months were present in ophthalmopathy patients. Patients with uncontrolled infections, other autoimmune diseases, pregnancy or lactation were excluded. Diagnoses relied on clinical symptoms, serum thyroxine and TRAb, thyroid ultrasound and orbital computed tomography. PBMCs were isolated from about 10 ml of fresh peripheral blood by Ficoll-Paque density gradient centrifugation. Total RNA was extracted with Trizol reagent, and quality was checked on an Agilent 2100 Bioanalyzer. CDR1 is given as DFQATT and CDR2 as SNEGSKA, both from the germline V gene (reference sequence). The CDR3 sequence holds 15 residues, the cysteine and phenylalanine included. Just CDR3 DNA is preserved here, 45 bases in frame from base 1. Trimmed from V: 5 bases; trimmed from J: 6 bases; junction bases lacking a gene match: 6.

The sequencing input was blood. The chain links TRBV20-1 with TRBJ2-1; 14 central bases correspond to TRBD2. The clonotype was recovered from a woman aged 25 to 39 with Graves' ophthalmopathy. CDR3 region: CSARPGTSGGNEQFF. The nucleotides are TGCAGTGCTCGGCCTGGGACTAGCGGGGGCAATGAGCAGTTCTTC.